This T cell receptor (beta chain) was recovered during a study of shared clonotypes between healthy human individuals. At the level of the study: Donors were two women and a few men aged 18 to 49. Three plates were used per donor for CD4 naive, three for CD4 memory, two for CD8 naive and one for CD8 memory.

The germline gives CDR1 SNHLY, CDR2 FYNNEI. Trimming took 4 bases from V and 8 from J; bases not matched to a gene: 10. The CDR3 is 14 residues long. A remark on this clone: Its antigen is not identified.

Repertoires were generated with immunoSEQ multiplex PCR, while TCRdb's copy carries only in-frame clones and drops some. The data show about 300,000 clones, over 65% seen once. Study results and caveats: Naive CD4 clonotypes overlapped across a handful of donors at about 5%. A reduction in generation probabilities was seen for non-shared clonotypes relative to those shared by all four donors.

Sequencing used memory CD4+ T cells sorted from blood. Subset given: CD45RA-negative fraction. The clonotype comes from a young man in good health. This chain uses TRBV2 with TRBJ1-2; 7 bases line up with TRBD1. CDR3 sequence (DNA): TGTGCCAGCAGTGTTTCAGGGGGGGTACTCGGCTACACCTTC. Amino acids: CASSVSGGVLGYTF.